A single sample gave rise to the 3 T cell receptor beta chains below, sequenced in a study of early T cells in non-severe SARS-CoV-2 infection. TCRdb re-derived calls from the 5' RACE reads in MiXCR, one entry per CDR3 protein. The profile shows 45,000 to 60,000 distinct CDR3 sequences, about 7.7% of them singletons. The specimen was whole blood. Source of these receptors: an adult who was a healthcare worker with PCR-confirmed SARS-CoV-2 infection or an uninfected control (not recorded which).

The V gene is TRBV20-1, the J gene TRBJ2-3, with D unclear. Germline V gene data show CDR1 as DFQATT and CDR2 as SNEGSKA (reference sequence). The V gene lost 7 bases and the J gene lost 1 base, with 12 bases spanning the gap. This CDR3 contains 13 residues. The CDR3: CSETARGTDTQYF. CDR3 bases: TGCAGTGAGACGGCACGGGGCACAGATACGCAGTATTTT.

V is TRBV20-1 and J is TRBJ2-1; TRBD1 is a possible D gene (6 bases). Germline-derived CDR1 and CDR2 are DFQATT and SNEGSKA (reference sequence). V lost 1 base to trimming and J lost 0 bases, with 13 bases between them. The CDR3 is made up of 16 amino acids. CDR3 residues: CSARAFDRLSYNEQFF. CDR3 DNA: TGCAGTGCTAGAGCTTTTGACAGGCTCTCCTACAATGAGCAGTTCTTC.

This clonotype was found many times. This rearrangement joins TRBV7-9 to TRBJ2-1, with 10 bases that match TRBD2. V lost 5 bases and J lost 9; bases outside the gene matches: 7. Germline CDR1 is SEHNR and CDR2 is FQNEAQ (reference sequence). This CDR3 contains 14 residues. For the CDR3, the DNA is TGTGCCAGCAGCCCAACTAGCGGGAAGACTGAGCAGTTCTTC. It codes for CASSPTSGKTEQFF.